This TCR beta chain comes out of a study of blood T cell repertoires in COVID-19. Study in general: PBMCs, B-cell-depleted T cells, or T cells were the source of the cDNA or gDNA that made up the material.

Per the original data handling: For nucleated cells, counts were estimated from reference gene primer amplification. Measured with immunoSEQ multiplex PCR; TCRdb has only the in-frame clones, and not every one. That table is the source of V, J and clone size, and D and trimming were worked out from the DNA. The table includes some 320,000 clones, about 90% detected once. Germline CDR1 reads SGDLS; CDR2 reads YYNGEE. The CDR3 totals 18 residues. Trimming at V came to 5 bases and at J to 0 bases, leaving 6 bases not matched to a gene. This rearrangement joins TRBV9 to TRBJ2-4; 15 nucleotides agree with TRBD2. The sequence was obtained from a young woman with COVID-19, enrolled during active disease. Material for sequencing was peripheral blood. Written as DNA, the CDR3 is TGTGCCAGCAGACCGGGACTAGCGGGGGGCCAAGCCAAAAACATTCAGTACTTC. Its protein product is CASRPGLAGGQAKNIQYF.